The next 20 T cell receptor beta chains were all read from a single sample in a study of T-cell reconstitution after alpha-beta-depleted transplantation in children. Unique molecular identifiers were built into the TCRbeta library. TCRdb redid the calling of the PCR reads with MiXCR, one entry per CDR3 protein. The data contain 450,000 to 550,000 distinct CDR3 sequences, approximately 10% of them seen just once; the ten biggest clones take up 14%. Sequences were derived from PBMCs, mostly from graft donor cells, sampled 180 days after TCRalphabeta/CD19-depleted stem cell transplant. The source of these receptors is a female patient aged 2-10 years who had a stem cell transplant for aplastic anemia, so the T cells may come from the graft donor.

A few counts support this clonotype. The V gene is TRBV5-1, the J gene TRBJ1-3; D is possibly TRBD1 (6 bases). CDR1 and CDR2 from the germline V gene are SGHRS and YFSETQ. Trimming took off 1 base at V and 0 bases at J, with 11 bases between the two ends. This CDR3 is 16 amino acids long. CDR3: CASSLPTGISGNTIYF. The CDR3 bases are TGCGCCAGCAGCTTGCCTACAGGGATCTCTGGAAACACCATATATTTT.

The chain uses TRBV11-1 and TRBJ2-7; D remains unclear. The CDR3 spans 18 residues. Trimming took off 1 base at V and 4 bases at J, with 23 bases between the two ends. Germline V gene data show CDR1 as SGHAT and CDR2 as FQDESV (reference sequence). The CDR3 bases are TGTGCCAGCAGCTTAGTTCTTTCTAATATAGTGTGGGCATACGAGCAGTACTTC. Amino acid sequence: CASSLVLSNIVWAYEQYF.

This rearrangement joins TRBV2 to TRBJ1-5; possibly TRBD1 for D (6 bases). With 5 bases removed from V and 5 bases from J, the gap between germline ends came to 10 bases. The CDR3 sequence is 13 residues long. CDR1 and CDR2 (germline): SNHLY, FYNNEI. CDR3 in amino acids: CASSLTGYQPQHF. As DNA, the CDR3 is TGTGCCAGCAGTTTGACAGGATATCAGCCCCAGCATTTT.

The V and J genes are TRBV7-6 and TRBJ2-7; the D is unclear. This CDR3 is 16 amino acids long. Looked up from germline, CDR1 is SGHVS and CDR2 is FNYEAQ. The germline V and J ends were trimmed by 2 bases and 0 bases, with 14 bases remaining between them. The CDR3: CASSLNGGQSSYEQYF. The CDR3 DNA reads as TGTGCCAGCAGCTTAAATGGTGGTCAGAGCTCCTACGAGCAGTACTTC.

This chain joins TRBV9 and TRBJ2-2; TRBD2 matches 13 bases. Germline V gene data show CDR1 as SGDLS and CDR2 as YYNGEE. The CDR3 covers 20 residues. With V trimmed by 0 bases and J by 4 bases, 12 bases remained unmatched. The CDR3 here is CASSVALGLAGEVRTGELFF. In DNA form, the CDR3 reads TGTGCCAGCAGCGTAGCCCTAGGACTAGCGGGAGAGGTTCGCACCGGGGAGCTGTTTTTT.

This clonotype was counted only a few times. The J gene is TRBJ2-1, the V gene TRBV6-4; 9 nucleotides match TRBD2. The CDR3 has 16 residues. Germline CDR1 MRHNA, CDR2 SNTAGT. V dropped 0 bases and J dropped 5; count of bases not matched to a gene: 5. The CDR3 sequence: CASSDSTSGLNNEQFF. The CDR3 DNA sequence: TGTGCCAGCAGTGACTCCACTAGCGGGCTCAACAATGAGCAGTTCTTC.

The CDR3 bases are TGTGCCAGCAGTTTATCACCAGCGATGTACAATGAGCAGTTCTTC. Amino acid sequence: CASSLSPAMYNEQFF. The chain couples TRBV27 to TRBJ2-1; D is undetermined. In germline, CDR1 is MNHEY, CDR2 SMNVEV (reference sequence). V dropped 0 bases and J dropped 4 bases, with 10 bases sitting between them. The CDR3 is made up of 15 amino acids.

In this sample, this clonotype turned up many times. The chain employs TRBV12-3 or TRBV12-4 and TRBJ2-1; 9 nucleotides match TRBD2. The CDR3 is made up of 12 amino acids. The trim removed 4 bases at V and 10 bases at J, leaving 2 bases unmatched. The CDR3 reads CASSSGLAEQFF. The CDR3 bases are TGTGCCAGCAGTTCGGGACTAGCAGAGCAGTTCTTC.

This clonotype was detected many times. V is TRBV12-3 or TRBV12-4 and J is TRBJ2-5, with D perhaps matching TRBD1 or TRBD2 (5 bases each). CDR3 length: 14 residues. Deletions cut 9 bases from V and 6 bases from J, with 20 bases between. CDR3 coding DNA: TGTGCCAGTACAAGTCGGGGCAGGGCAAAGACCCAGTACTTC. The encoded protein is CASTSRGRAKTQYF.

This clonotype was detected a few times. CDR3 residues: CASSLAPYTQETQYF. CDR3 DNA: TGTGCCAGCAGCTTAGCCCCGTATACACAAGAGACCCAGTACTTC. This chain links TRBV7-9 with TRBJ2-5; D not certain. V lost 0 bases and J 2 bases, leaving 10 bases between the germline ends. Germline V gene lookup returns CDR1 SEHNR and CDR2 FQNEAQ (reference sequence). This CDR3 contains 15 residues.

V usage is TRBV20-1 and J usage is TRBJ2-3; TRBD2 matches at 9 bases. There are 14 residues in the CDR3. CDR1 DFQATT and CDR2 SNEGSKA come from the germline V gene (reference sequence). J lost 3 bases, V lost 3 bases, and 4 bases had no gene match. The CDR3 protein is CSASGLARTDTQYF. The CDR3 DNA sequence: TGCAGTGCTAGCGGACTAGCGAGGACAGATACGCAGTATTTT.

This clonotype has a handful of counts. V usage is TRBV28 and J usage is TRBJ1-6; D unresolved. Trimming removed 6 bases from V and 7 bases from J, with 7 bases in between. CDR1 and CDR2 (germline): MDHEN, SYDVKM. The CDR3 contains 12 residues. CDR3 sequence reads: CASRPQNSPLHF. In nucleotides, the CDR3 is TGTGCCAGCAGGCCCCAGAATTCACCCCTCCACTTT.

In this sample, this clonotype turned up a few times. This chain connects TRBV7-9 to TRBJ2-7; possible D gene TRBD1, 6 bases. With 2 bases removed from V and 2 bases from J, the gap between germline ends came to 16 bases. This CDR3 has 16 residues. Germline-derived CDR1 and CDR2 are SEHNR and FQNEAQ (reference sequence). The CDR3 loop is CASSLPAGTSTYEQYF. The DNA for the CDR3 is TGTGCCAGCAGCTTACCTGCAGGGACATCTACCTACGAGCAGTACTTC.

This clonotype turned up a few times. The CDR3 region has the DNA TGTGCCAGCAGCATCTTCCGGGACTGGATAGAAGAAGAGACCCAGTACTTC. It is translated as CASSIFRDWIEEETQYF. The chain carries TRBV7-2 and TRBJ2-5; weak D call: TRBD2 (6 bases). Deletions cut 5 bases from V and 3 bases from J, with 22 bases between. CDR3 length equals 17 residues. Germline V gene lookup returns CDR1 SGHTA and CDR2 FQGNSA.

This clonotype was picked up a small number of times. The V call is TRBV27, the J call TRBJ1-1, with D possibly being TRBD1 (5 bases). V was clipped by 7 bases and J by 1 base, with 10 bases between them. CDR3 length equals 13 residues. Germline CDR1 MNHEY, CDR2 SMNVEV (reference sequence). CDR3 DNA sequence: TGTGCCAGCAAGGACGGGGGGAACACTGAAGCTTTCTTT. It yields the protein CASKDGGNTEAFF.

This clonotype was observed once. At one end the junction does not follow the germline gene, possibly because of a read error. The rearrangement uses TRBV12-3 or TRBV12-4 and TRBJ2-5; 8 positions match TRBD1. This CDR3 spans 13 amino acids. The CDR3 region has the DNA TGTGCCAGCAGCACCAGGGGGCAAGAGACCCATTACTTC. It codes for CASSTRGQETHYF.

This clonotype showed up just a few times. The genes are TRBV7-4 and TRBJ2-5, with D possibly matching TRBD1 (6 bases). Germline assignment: CDR1 SGHVT and CDR2 SQSDAQ. V shed 4 bases and J shed 3 bases, with 12 bases lying between them. The CDR3 length is 14 residues. The CDR3 loop reads CASSSTGQKETQYF. In nucleotides, the CDR3 is TGTGCCAGCAGCTCGACAGGTCAGAAAGAGACCCAGTACTTC.

The chain recombines TRBV7-6 with TRBJ2-1; 7 bases agree with TRBD1. The CDR3 is made up of 16 amino acids. Looked up from germline, CDR1 is SGHVS and CDR2 is FNYEAQ. With 3 bases clipped from V and 0 bases from J, the junction kept 5 bases outside the gene matches. Here the CDR3 reads CASSLGQPSSYNEQFF. For the CDR3, the DNA is TGTGCCAGCAGCTTGGGACAGCCGAGCTCCTACAATGAGCAGTTCTTC. The full variable domain, rest sourced from reference TRBV7-6 and TRBJ2-1, is GAGVSQSPRYKVTKRGQDVALRCDPISGHVSLYWYRQALGQGPEFLTYFNYEAQQDKSGLPNDRFSAERPEGSISTLTIQRTEQRDSAMYRCASSLGQPSSYNEQFFGPGTRLTVL.

This clonotype was seen ten or more times. The rearrangement links TRBV5-1 to TRBJ2-1, with a possible D match to TRBD1 (6 bases). Trimming removed 0 bases at V and 6 bases at J, with 22 bases between. CDR3 length: 18 residues. The germline V gene encodes CDR1 SGHRS and CDR2 YFSETQ. The CDR3 loop reads CASSLGGTGTPGANEQFF. DNA of the CDR3: TGCGCCAGCAGCTTGGGGGGTACCGGGACCCCAGGGGCCAATGAGCAGTTCTTC.

This chain's CDR3 is CASSTGGLAGSHEQYF. CDR3 sequence (DNA): TGCGCCAGCAGCACTGGAGGACTAGCGGGATCCCACGAGCAGTACTTC. V gene TRBV5-1 combines with J gene TRBJ2-7; TRBD2 agrees at 12 bases. The CDR3 has 16 residues. V dropped 4 bases and J dropped 5; count of bases not matched to a gene: 10. Germline values: CDR1 SGHRS, CDR2 YFSETQ. The full variable domain, in which reference TRBV5-1 and TRBJ2-7 provide the parts outside the CDR3, is KAGVTQTPRYLIKTRGQQVTLSCSPISGHRSVSWYQQTPGQGLQFLFEYFSETQRNKGNFPGRFSGRQFSNSRSEMNVSTLELGDSALYLCASSTGGLAGSHEQYFGPGTRLTVT.